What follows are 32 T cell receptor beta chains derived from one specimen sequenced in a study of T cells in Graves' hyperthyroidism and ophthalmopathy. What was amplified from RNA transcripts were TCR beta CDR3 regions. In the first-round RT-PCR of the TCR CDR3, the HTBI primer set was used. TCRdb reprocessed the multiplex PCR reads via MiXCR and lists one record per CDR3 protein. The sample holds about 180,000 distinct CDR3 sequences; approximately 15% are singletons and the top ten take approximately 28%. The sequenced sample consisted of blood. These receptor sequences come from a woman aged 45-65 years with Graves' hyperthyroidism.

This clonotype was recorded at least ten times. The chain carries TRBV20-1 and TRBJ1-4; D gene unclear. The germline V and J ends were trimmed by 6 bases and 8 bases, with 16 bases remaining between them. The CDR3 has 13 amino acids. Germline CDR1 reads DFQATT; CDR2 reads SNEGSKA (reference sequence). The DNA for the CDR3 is TGCAGTGCCGCAACGATGACCTGGGAAAAACTGTTTTTT. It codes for CSAATMTWEKLFF.

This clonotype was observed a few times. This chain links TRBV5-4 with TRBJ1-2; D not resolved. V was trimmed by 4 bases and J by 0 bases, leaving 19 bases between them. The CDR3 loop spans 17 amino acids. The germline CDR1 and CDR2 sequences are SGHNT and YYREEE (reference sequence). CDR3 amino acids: CASSPGVIRTANYGYTF. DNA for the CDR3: TGTGCCAGCAGCCCCGGAGTCATCCGTACAGCTAACTATGGCTACACCTTC.

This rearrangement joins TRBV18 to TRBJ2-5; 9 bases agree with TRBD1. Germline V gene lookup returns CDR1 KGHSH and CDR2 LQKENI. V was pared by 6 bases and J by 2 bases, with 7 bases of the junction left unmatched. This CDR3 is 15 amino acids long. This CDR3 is CASSKSDRGQETQYF. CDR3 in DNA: TGTGCCAGCTCTAAATCAGACAGGGGGCAAGAGACCCAGTACTTC. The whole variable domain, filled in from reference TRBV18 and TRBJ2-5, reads NAGVMQNPRHLVRRRGQEARLRCSPMKGHSHVYWYRQLPEEGLKFMVYLQKENIIDESGMPKERFSAEFPKEGPSILRIQQVVRGDSAAYFCASSKSDRGQETQYFGPGTRLLVL.

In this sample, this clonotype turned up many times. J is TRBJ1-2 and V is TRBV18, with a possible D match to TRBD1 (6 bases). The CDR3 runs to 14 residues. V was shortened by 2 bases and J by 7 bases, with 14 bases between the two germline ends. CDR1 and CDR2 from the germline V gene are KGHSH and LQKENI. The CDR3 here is CASSPEQGNGGYTF. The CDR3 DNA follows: TGTGCCAGCTCACCAGAACAGGGTAACGGTGGCTACACCTTC.

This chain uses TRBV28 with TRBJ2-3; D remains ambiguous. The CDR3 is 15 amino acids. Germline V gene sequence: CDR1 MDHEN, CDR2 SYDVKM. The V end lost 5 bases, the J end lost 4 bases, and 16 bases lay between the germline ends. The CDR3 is CASSGKIGLADTQYF. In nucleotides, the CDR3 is TGTGCCAGCAGTGGGAAGATAGGCCTAGCAGATACGCAGTATTTT.

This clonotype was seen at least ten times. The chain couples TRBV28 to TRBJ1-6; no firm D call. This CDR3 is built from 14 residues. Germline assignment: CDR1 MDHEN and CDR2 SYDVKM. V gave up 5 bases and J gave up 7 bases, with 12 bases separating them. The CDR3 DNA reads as TGTGCCAGCAGTGGGGTTTATGAAAATTCACCCCTCCACTTT. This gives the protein CASSGVYENSPLHF.

CDR3 sequence: CATQLAGVYSGELFF. CDR3 in DNA: TGTGCCACCCAACTAGCGGGGGTCTACTCCGGGGAGCTGTTTTTT. The genes are TRBV3-1 and TRBJ2-2; 11 nucleotides line up with TRBD2. V lost 10 bases to trimming and J lost 6 bases; unmatched junction nucleotides: 10. The CDR3 consists of 15 residues. CDR1 and CDR2 (germline): LGHDT, YNNKEL (reference sequence).

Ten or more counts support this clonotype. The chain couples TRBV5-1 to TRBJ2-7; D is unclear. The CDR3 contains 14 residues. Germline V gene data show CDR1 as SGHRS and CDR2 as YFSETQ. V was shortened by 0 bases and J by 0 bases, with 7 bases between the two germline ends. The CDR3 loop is CASSLVDRSYEQYF. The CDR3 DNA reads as TGCGCCAGCAGCTTGGTAGACCGCTCCTACGAGCAGTACTTC.

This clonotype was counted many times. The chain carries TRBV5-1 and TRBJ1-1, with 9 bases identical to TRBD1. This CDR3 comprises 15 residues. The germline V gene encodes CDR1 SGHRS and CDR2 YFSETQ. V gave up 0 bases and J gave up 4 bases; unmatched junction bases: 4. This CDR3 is CASSLGTGDGTEAFF. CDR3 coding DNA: TGCGCCAGCAGCTTGGGGACAGGGGATGGCACTGAAGCTTTCTTT.

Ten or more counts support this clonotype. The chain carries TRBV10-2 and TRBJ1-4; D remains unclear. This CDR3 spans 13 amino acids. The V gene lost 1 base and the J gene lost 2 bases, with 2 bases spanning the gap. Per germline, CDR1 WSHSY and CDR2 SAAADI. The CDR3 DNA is TGCGCCAGCAGTGAGTTGACTAATGAAAAACTGTTTTTT. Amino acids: CASSELTNEKLFF.

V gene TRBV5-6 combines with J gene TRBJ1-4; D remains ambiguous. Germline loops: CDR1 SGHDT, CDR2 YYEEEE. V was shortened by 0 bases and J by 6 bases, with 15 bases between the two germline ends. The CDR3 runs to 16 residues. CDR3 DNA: TGTGCCAGCAGCTTGGCCTTTGAGACGGCGTATGAAAAACTGTTTTTT. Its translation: CASSLAFETAYEKLFF.

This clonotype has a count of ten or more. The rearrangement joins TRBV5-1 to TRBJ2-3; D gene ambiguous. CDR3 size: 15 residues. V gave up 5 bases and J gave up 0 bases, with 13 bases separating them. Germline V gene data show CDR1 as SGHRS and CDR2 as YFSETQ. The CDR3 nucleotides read TGCGCCAGCAGGGACCAGGCTACTAGCACAGATACGCAGTATTTT. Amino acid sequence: CASRDQATSTDTQYF.

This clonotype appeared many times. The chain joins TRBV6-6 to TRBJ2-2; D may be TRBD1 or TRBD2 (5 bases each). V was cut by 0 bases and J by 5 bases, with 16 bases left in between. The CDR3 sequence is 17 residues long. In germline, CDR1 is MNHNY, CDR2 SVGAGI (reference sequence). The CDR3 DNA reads TGTGCCAGCAGTTACTCCGCCACCGACTGGGGGACCGGGGAGCTGTTTTTT. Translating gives CASSYSATDWGTGELFF.

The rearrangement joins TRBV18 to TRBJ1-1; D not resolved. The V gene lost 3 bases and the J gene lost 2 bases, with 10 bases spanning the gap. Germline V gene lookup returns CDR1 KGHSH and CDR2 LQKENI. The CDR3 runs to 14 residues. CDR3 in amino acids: CASSPLTRNTEAFF. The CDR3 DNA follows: TGTGCCAGCTCACCCTTGACACGAAACACTGAAGCTTTCTTT.

This chain's CDR3 is CASSSALNTEAFF. The CDR3 DNA sequence: TGTGCCAGCAGTTCAGCGTTGAACACTGAAGCTTTCTTT. The chain employs TRBV27 and TRBJ1-1; no definite D call. The V and J ends lost 4 bases and 0 bases respectively, with 6 bases between them. Germline assignment: CDR1 MNHEY and CDR2 SMNVEV (reference sequence). This CDR3 comprises 13 residues.

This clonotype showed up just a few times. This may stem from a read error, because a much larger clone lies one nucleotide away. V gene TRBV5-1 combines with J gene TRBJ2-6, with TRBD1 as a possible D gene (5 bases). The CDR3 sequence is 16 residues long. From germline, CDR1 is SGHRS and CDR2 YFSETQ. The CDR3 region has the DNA TGCGCCAGCAGCTTGAGTGCGGCTTCTGGGGCCAACGTCCTGGCTTTC. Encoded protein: CASSLSAASGANVLAF.

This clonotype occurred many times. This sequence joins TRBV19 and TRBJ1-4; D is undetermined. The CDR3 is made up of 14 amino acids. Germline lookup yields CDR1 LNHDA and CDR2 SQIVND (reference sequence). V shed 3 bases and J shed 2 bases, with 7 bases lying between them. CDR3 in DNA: TGTGCCAGTAGTATCTCCTATACTAATGAAAAACTGTTTTTT. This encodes CASSISYTNEKLFF.

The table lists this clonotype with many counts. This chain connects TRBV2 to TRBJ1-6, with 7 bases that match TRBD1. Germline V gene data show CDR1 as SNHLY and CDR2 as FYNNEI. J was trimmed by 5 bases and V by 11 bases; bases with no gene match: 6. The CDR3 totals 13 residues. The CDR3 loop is CAGRQGHNSPLHF. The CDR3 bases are TGTGCCGGTAGACAGGGCCATAATTCACCCCTCCACTTT.

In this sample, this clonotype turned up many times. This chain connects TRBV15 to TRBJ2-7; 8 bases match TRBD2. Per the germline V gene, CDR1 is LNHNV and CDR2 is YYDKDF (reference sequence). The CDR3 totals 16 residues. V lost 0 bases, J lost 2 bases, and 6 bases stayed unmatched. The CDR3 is CATSRDHGGGTYEQYF. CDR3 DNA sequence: TGTGCCACCAGCAGAGATCATGGCGGGGGGACCTACGAGCAGTACTTC.

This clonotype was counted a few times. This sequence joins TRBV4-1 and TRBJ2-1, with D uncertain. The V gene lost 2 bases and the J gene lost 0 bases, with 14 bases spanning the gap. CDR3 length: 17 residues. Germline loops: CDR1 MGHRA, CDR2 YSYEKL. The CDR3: CASSQSARRNSYNEQFF. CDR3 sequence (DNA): TGCGCCAGCAGCCAATCCGCCCGACGCAACTCCTACAATGAGCAGTTCTTC.

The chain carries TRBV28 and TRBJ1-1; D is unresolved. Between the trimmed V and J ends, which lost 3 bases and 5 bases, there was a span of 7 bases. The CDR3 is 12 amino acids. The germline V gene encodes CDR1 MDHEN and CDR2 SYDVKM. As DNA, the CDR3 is TGTGCCAGCAGTTTTGGGGTTACTGAAGCTTTCTTT. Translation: CASSFGVTEAFF.

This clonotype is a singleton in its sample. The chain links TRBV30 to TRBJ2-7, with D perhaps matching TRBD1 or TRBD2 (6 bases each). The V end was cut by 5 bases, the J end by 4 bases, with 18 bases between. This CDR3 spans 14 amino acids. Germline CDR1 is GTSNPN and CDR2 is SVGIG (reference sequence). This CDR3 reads CAWGKRGARYEQYF. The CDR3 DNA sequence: TGTGCCTGGGGCAAAAGGGGGGCTAGATACGAGCAGTACTTC.

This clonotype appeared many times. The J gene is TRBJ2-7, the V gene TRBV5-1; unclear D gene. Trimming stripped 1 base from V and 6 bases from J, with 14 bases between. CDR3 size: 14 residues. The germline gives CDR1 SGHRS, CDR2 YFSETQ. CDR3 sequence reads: CASSLNGLVPEQYF. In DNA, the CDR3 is TGCGCCAGCAGCTTGAACGGTTTGGTCCCCGAGCAGTACTTC. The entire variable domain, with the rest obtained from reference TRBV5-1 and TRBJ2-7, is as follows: KAGVTQTPRYLIKTRGQQVTLSCSPISGHRSVSWYQQTPGQGLQFLFEYFSETQRNKGNFPGRFSGRQFSNSRSEMNVSTLELGDSALYLCASSLNGLVPEQYFGPGTRLTVT.

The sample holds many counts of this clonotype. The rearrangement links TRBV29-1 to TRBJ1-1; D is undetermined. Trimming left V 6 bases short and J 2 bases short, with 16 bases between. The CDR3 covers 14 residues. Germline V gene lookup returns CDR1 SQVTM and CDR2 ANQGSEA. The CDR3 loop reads CSVTRRRANTEAFF. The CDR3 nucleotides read TGCAGCGTGACCCGTCGAAGGGCTAACACTGAAGCTTTCTTT.

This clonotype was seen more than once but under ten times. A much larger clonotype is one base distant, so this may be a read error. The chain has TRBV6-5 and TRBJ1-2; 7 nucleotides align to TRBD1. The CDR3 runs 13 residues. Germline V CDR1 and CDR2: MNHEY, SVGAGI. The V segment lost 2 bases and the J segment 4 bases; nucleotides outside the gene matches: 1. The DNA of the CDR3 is TGTGCCAGCAGTTACGAGGGGGCCTATGGCTACACCTTC. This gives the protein CASSYEGAYGYTF.

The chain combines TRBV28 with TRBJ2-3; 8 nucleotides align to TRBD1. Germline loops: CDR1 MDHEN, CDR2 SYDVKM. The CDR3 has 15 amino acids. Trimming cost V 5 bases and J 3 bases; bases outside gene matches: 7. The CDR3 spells CASSGQGSRTDTQYF. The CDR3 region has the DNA TGTGCCAGCAGTGGACAGGGTTCGAGGACAGATACGCAGTATTTT.

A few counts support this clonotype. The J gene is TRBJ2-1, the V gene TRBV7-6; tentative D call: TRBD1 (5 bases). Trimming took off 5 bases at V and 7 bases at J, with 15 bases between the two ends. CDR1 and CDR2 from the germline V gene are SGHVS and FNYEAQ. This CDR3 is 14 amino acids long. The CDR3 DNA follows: TGTGCCAGCAGCCCAGTTAGGGGTCGGAATGAGCAGTTCTTC. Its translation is CASSPVRGRNEQFF.

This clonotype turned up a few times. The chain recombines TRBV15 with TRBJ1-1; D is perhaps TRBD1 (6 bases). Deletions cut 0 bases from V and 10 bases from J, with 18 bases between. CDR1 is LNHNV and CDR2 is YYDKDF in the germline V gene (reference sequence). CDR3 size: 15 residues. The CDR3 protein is CATSRDWGAPSRAFF. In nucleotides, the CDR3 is TGTGCCACCAGCAGAGATTGGGGGGCGCCTAGTCGAGCTTTCTTT.

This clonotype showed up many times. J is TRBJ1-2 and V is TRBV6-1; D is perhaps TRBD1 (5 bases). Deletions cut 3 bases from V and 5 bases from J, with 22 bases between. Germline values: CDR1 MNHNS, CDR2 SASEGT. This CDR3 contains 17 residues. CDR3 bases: TGTGCCAGCAGTGAGTGGGGCAGAACAGTAATCGGTTATGGCTACACCTTC. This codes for CASSEWGRTVIGYGYTF.

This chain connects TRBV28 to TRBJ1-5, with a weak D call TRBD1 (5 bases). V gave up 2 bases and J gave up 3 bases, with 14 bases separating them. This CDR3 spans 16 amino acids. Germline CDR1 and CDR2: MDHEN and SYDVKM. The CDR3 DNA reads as TGTGCCAGCAGTTTAGGGGGGGGTATTGACAATCAGCCCCAGCATTTT. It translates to CASSLGGGIDNQPQHF.

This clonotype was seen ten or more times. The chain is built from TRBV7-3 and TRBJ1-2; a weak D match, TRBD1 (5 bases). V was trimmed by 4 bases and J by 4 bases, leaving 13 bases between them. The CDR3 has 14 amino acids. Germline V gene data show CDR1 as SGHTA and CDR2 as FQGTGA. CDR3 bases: TGTGCCAGCAGCTCGCCGGGACTGGTCTATGGCTACACCTTC. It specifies CASSSPGLVYGYTF.

The CDR3 sequence: CASSLGGAGGRETQYF. CDR3 coding DNA: TGTGCCAGCAGTTTAGGGGGGGCGGGGGGGCGCGAGACCCAGTACTTC. V usage is TRBV12-3 or TRBV12-4 and J usage is TRBJ2-5; 9 bases map to TRBD2. V was pared by 1 base and J by 5 bases, with 8 bases of the junction left unmatched. The CDR3 contains 16 residues.